The 21 T cell receptor beta chains below come from one sample, sequenced in a study of identical twins. A single record per CDR3 protein comes from TCRdb applying MiXCR to the 5' RACE reads. Of 310,000 or so distinct CDR3 sequences listed, roughly 9% are singletons. This sample also belongs to another study, concerning yellow fever vaccine responses in identical twins.

Sequencing input: CD8+ T cells sorted from blood. The receptors were sampled from a woman aged 18 to 35 in good health.

Ten or more counts support this clonotype. The V and J genes are TRBV20-1 and TRBJ1-4; a possible D gene is TRBD1 (6 bases). Germline loops: CDR1 DFQATT, CDR2 SNEGSKA (reference sequence). Trimming took 0 bases from V and 4 from J, leaving 15 bases between them. The CDR3 sequence is 16 residues long. CDR3 region: CSARDTGQNYNEKLFF. The CDR3 DNA reads TGCAGTGCTAGAGATACAGGACAGAACTATAATGAAAAACTGTTTTTT.

The chain couples TRBV5-1 to TRBJ2-7; no definite D call. From germline, CDR1 is SGHRS and CDR2 YFSETQ. The length of the CDR3 is 13 residues. Trimming pared 0 bases from V and 2 bases from J, leaving 6 bases between. CDR3 residues: CASSLAVPYEQYF. CDR3 nucleotide sequence: TGCGCCAGCAGCTTGGCCGTTCCCTACGAGCAGTACTTC. The whole variable domain, filled in from reference TRBV5-1 and TRBJ2-7, reads KAGVTQTPRYLIKTRGQQVTLSCSPISGHRSVSWYQQTPGQGLQFLFEYFSETQRNKGNFPGRFSGRQFSNSRSEMNVSTLELGDSALYLCASSLAVPYEQYFGPGTRLTVT.

The chain links TRBV27 to TRBJ1-4; D gene ambiguous. Germline V gives CDR1 MNHEY, CDR2 SMNVEV (reference sequence). Trimming took off 5 bases at V and 3 bases at J, with 10 bases between the two ends. CDR3 length: 14 amino acids. The CDR3 loop is CASSLHTSNEKLFF. In DNA form, the CDR3 reads TGTGCCAGCAGTCTACATACTTCTAATGAAAAACTGTTTTTT. Based on the CDR3 plus reference TRBV27 and TRBJ1-4, the full variable domain is EAQVTQNPRYLITVTGKKLTVTCSQNMNHEYMSWYRQDPGLGLRQIYYSMNVEVTDKGDVPEGYKVSRKEKRNFPLILESPSPNQTSLYFCASSLHTSNEKLFFGSGTQLSVL.

This clonotype showed up many times. The rearrangement uses TRBV4-3 and TRBJ2-7; TRBD2 matches at 8 bases. Germline CDR1 LGHNA, CDR2 YSLEER. This CDR3 comprises 14 residues. V lost 5 bases to trimming and J lost 3 bases; unmatched junction nucleotides: 6. CDR3 DNA sequence: TGCGCCAGCAGCGGCCAGGCGGGGGGCTACGAGCAGTACTTC. This translates into CASSGQAGGYEQYF.

This clonotype has a handful of counts. This rearrangement joins TRBV6-2 or TRBV6-3 to TRBJ2-1; 7 nucleotides match TRBD1. Germline V gene data show CDR1 as MNHEY and CDR2 as SVGEGT. The CDR3 contains 16 residues. J lost 2 bases, V lost 6 bases, and 10 bases had no gene match. CDR3 sequence reads: CASSPQGPRAYNEQFF. DNA of the CDR3: TGTGCCAGCAGCCCACAGGGGCCCAGGGCCTACAATGAGCAGTTCTTC.

This clonotype was found a few times. The rearrangement joins TRBV9 to TRBJ2-1; 8 bases line up with TRBD1. CDR3 length: 17 amino acids. The germline V gene has CDR1 SGDLS and CDR2 YYNGEE. J lost 6 bases, V lost 0 bases, and 11 bases had no gene match. The chain's CDR3 is CASSVVPGQGAPNEQFF. CDR3 sequence (DNA): TGTGCCAGCAGCGTAGTTCCCGGACAGGGTGCCCCCAATGAGCAGTTCTTC. Full variable domain (missing parts from reference TRBV9 and TRBJ2-1): DSGVTQTPKHLITATGQRVTLRCSPRSGDLSVYWYQQSLDQGLQFLIQYYNGEERAKGNILERFSAQQFPDLHSELNLSSLELGDSALYFCASSVVPGQGAPNEQFFGPGTRLTVL.

There are a few counts of this clonotype. The CDR3 sequence is CASSLTSGGGDTQYF. The CDR3 DNA is TGTGCCAGCAGCCTAACTAGCGGGGGTGGGGATACGCAGTATTTT. This chain links TRBV3-1 with TRBJ2-3; the match to TRBD2 covers 11 bases. The germline V gene has CDR1 LGHDT and CDR2 YNNKEL (reference sequence). After removal of 4 bases from V and 6 bases from J, the junction contained 6 bases not matched to a gene. The CDR3 is 15 residues long.

The rearrangement links TRBV7-8 to TRBJ2-7; tentative D call: TRBD2 (6 bases). This CDR3 comprises 15 residues. CDR1 and CDR2 from the germline V gene are SGHVS and FQNEAQ. The ends were cut back, 6 bases at V and 3 bases at J, with 18 bases in the middle. CDR3 bases: TGTGCCAGCAGAGCTAGGGACTTAACTGGCTACGAGCAGTACTTC. Protein sequence: CASRARDLTGYEQYF.

The gene calls are TRBV10-3 and TRBJ2-7; D is possibly TRBD1 (5 bases). This CDR3 spans 16 amino acids. Germline CDR1 ENHRY, CDR2 SYGVKD. V lost 0 bases, J lost 0 bases, and 12 bases lay in between. The CDR3 nucleotides read TGTGCCATCAGTGAGTCTTGGGCAGACAGCTCCTACGAGCAGTACTTC. Translating gives CAISESWADSSYEQYF.

This clonotype has more than one count but fewer than ten. The chain is built from TRBV6-1 and TRBJ2-5; 10 nucleotides line up with TRBD2. Germline values: CDR1 MNHNS, CDR2 SASEGT. There are 15 residues in the CDR3. V shed 5 bases and J 5 bases; nucleotides not matched to a gene: 8. The CDR3: CASSPGTSEGETQYF. Written as DNA, the CDR3 is TGTGCCAGCAGTCCCGGGACTAGCGAAGGGGAGACCCAGTACTTC.

This chain connects TRBV29-1 to TRBJ1-2; D is undetermined. Deletions cut 4 bases from V and 8 bases from J, with 11 bases between. CDR1 SQVTM and CDR2 ANQGSEA come from the germline V gene. CDR3 length: 11 residues. CDR3 sequence: CSVGGGEGYTF. The CDR3 nucleotides are TGCAGCGTTGGTGGCGGCGAGGGCTACACCTTC.

The V gene is TRBV4-3, the J gene TRBJ2-1; no clear D. Trimming stripped 2 bases from V and 7 bases from J, with 9 bases between. CDR1 is LGHNA, CDR2 YSLEER, per germline. The CDR3 is made up of 13 amino acids. The CDR3: CASSQFGRNEQFF. In DNA form, the CDR3 reads TGCGCCAGCAGCCAATTTGGCAGAAATGAGCAGTTCTTC.

This clonotype was counted between two and nine times. V and J are TRBV27 and TRBJ2-3; no reliable D call. Germline CDR1 MNHEY, CDR2 SMNVEV (reference sequence). V was trimmed by 6 bases and J by 5 bases, leaving 18 bases between them. This CDR3 contains 15 residues. The CDR3 is CASSLRPQSGDTQYF. The CDR3 DNA is TGTGCCAGCAGCCTTCGGCCCCAATCAGGAGATACGCAGTATTTT.

The rearrangement joins TRBV6-2 or TRBV6-3 to TRBJ2-1; D ambiguous. The CDR3 has 15 amino acids. The germline V gene encodes CDR1 MNHEY and CDR2 SVGEGT. V was shortened by 2 bases and J by 6 bases, with 14 bases between the two germline ends. DNA for the CDR3: TGTGCCAGCAGTTACCTTTGGGAACGACCCAATGAGCAGTTCTTC. It translates to CASSYLWERPNEQFF.

The rearrangement uses TRBV30 and TRBJ2-7; weak D call: TRBD1 (5 bases). Deletions cut 4 bases from V and 6 bases from J, with 13 bases between. Germline V gives CDR1 GTSNPN, CDR2 SVGIG (reference sequence). CDR3 length: 12 residues. The CDR3 protein is CAWTIGAGEQYF. The DNA of the CDR3 is TGTGCCTGGACCATAGGGGCCGGCGAGCAGTACTTC.

Details on this clonotype: This may be a read error: a much more frequent sequence differs by one nucleotide. The rearrangement uses TRBV14 and TRBJ2-7, with TRBD2 identical over 8 bases. The CDR3 runs to 17 residues. CDR1 SGHDN and CDR2 FVKESK come from the germline V gene. The V segment lost 4 bases and the J segment 3 bases; nucleotides outside the gene matches: 14. CDR3 nucleotides: TGTGCCAGCAGCCCCCATTTTGGGCGGGAGGTATTCTACGAGCAGTACTTC. Encoded protein: CASSPHFGREVFYEQYF. Variable domain in full (rest from reference TRBV14 and TRBJ2-7): EAGVTQFPSHSVIEKGQTVTLRCDPISGHDNLYWYRRVMGKEIKFLLHFVKESKQDESGMPNNRFLAERTGGTYSTLKVQPAELEDSGVYFCASSPHFGREVFYEQYFGPGTRLTVT.

In this sample, this clonotype turned up a few times. The V gene is TRBV2, the J gene TRBJ1-1; 8 bases are shared with TRBD1. The CDR3 has 15 residues. Germline CDR1 and CDR2: SNHLY and FYNNEI. The V gene end was trimmed by 9 bases and the J gene end by 3 bases; junction bases not matched to a gene: 12. DNA for the CDR3: TGTGCCAGAAACACAGACAGGGGCCGGGACACTGAAGCTTTCTTT. Translation gives CARNTDRGRDTEAFF.

This rearrangement joins TRBV4-3 to TRBJ2-1; D might be TRBD2 (5 bases). CDR1 LGHNA and CDR2 YSLEER come from the germline V gene. This CDR3 comprises 16 residues. V was trimmed by 0 bases and J by 8 bases, leaving 17 bases between them. CDR3 DNA: TGCGCCAGCAGCCAAGATAGGCCTAATTTTAGCGATGAGCAGTTCTTC. Its translation: CASSQDRPNFSDEQFF.

A remark on this clonotype: With a much larger clone just one base away, this may be a read error. The J gene is TRBJ2-1, the V gene TRBV7-9, with TRBD1 identical over 9 bases. J gave up 12 bases and V 4 bases, and 10 bases lay outside the gene matches. The CDR3 contains 14 residues. CDR1 SEHNR and CDR2 FQNEAQ come from the germline V gene (reference sequence). This CDR3 is CASSSRDRVPVQFF. The CDR3 DNA reads TGTGCCAGCAGCTCCCGGGACAGGGTCCCTGTGCAGTTCTTC. Together with reference TRBV7-9 and TRBJ2-1, the CDR3 gives the full variable domain: DTGVSQNPRHKITKRGQNVTFRCDPISEHNRLYWYRQTLGQGPEFLTYFQNEAQLEKSRLLSDRFSAERPKGSFSTLEIQRTEQGDSAMYLCASSSRDRVPVQFFGPGTRLTVL.

The chain has TRBV15 and TRBJ2-1; D possibly matches TRBD1 or TRBD2 (5 bases each). V lost 4 bases and J lost 9, with 16 bases in between. Germline CDR1 LNHNV, CDR2 YYDKDF (reference sequence). The CDR3 length is 14 residues. The CDR3 DNA sequence: TGTGCCACCAGCATAGATAGAGGGGACGGTGAGCAGTTCTTC. Amino acids: CATSIDRGDGEQFF. Drawing the rest from reference TRBV15 and TRBJ2-1, the complete variable domain is DAMVIQNPRYQVTQFGKPVTLSCSQTLNHNVMYWYQQKSSQAPKLLFHYYDKDFNNEADTPDNFQSRRPNTSFCFLDIRSPGLGDTAMYLCATSIDRGDGEQFFGPGTRLTVL.

This clonotype was found a few times. The V and J genes are TRBV7-8 and TRBJ2-1, with TRBD2 matching over 14 bases. The CDR3 extends over 19 amino acids. V dropped 1 base and J dropped 5; count of bases not matched to a gene: 10. CDR1 and CDR2 from the germline V gene are SGHVS and FQNEAQ. The DNA for the CDR3 is TGTGCCAGCAGCTTAGAGTCAGGGGGGGGACTAGCGGGAGACAATGAGCAGTTCTTC. It yields the protein CASSLESGGGLAGDNEQFF.